The TCR beta chain described here comes from a study of CD8+ T cells in alopecia areata. Study-level points and caveats: Expanded CD8+ clones among the top 100, and scalp clonality, were significantly decreased by tofacitinib. Only one nonresponder was present, which leaves the link between baseline CD8+ expansion and response uncertain.

The CDR3 has 14 residues. Germline V gene sequence: CDR1 PRHDT, CDR2 FYEKMQ (reference sequence). Trimming removed 4 bases from V and 2 bases from J, with 12 bases in between. As the sequencing template, cDNA was produced by extracting RNA and reverse transcribing it. Produced via immunoSEQ multiplex PCR; TCRdb's table is partial and in-frame only. The data contain about 130,000 clones, nearly 55% of them singletons. The treatment denotes: oral pan-JAK inhibitor, 5-10 mg twice daily. Points on this clone: The antigen remains undetermined.

The specimen comprised CD8+ T cells sorted from blood, sampled at week 4, from a patient treated with tofacitinib. This TCR was recovered from a human donor with alopecia areata. This chain uses TRBV13 with TRBJ2-7; D is possibly TRBD1 (6 bases). The CDR3, as DNA: TGTGCCAGCAGCTCCATGGGGGCGACCTACGAGCAGTACTTC. It encodes CASSSMGATYEQYF.